These 31 T cell receptor beta chains originate from one sample sequenced in a study of T cell changes during pregnancy in multiple sclerosis. This table comes from immunoSEQ multiplex PCR, and its TCRdb copy is limited to in-frame clones, with some not included. The sample includes about 46,000 clones, approximately 89% seen only once; the top ten take about 2.6%. Sequencing was performed on CD8+ T cells from peripheral blood mononuclear cells, taken in the second trimester of pregnancy. These receptors were taken from a female donor with multiple sclerosis, enrolled in a pregnancy study.

This sequence joins TRBV19 and TRBJ1-2; 9 bases match TRBD1. The CDR3 has 14 amino acids. Germline values: CDR1 LNHDA, CDR2 SQIVND (reference sequence). Unmatched junction bases numbered 3, after V lost 5 bases and J lost 2 bases. In DNA, the CDR3 is TGTGCCAGTAGTGAGACAGGGGGGAACTATGGCTACACCTTC. Amino acids: CASSETGGNYGYTF.

The rearrangement links TRBV4-3 to TRBJ1-1, with 8 bases lining up with TRBD1. The V segment lost 4 bases and the J segment 1 base; nucleotides outside the gene matches: 2. The CDR3 contains 14 residues. Per the germline V gene, CDR1 is LGHNA and CDR2 is YSLEER. CDR3 region: CASSPDRGNTEAFF. In nucleotides, the CDR3 is TGCGCCAGCAGCCCCGACAGGGGGAACACTGAAGCTTTCTTT.

This clone showed up just once. The V and J genes are TRBV2 and TRBJ1-2; D is unclear. Trimming took 3 bases from V and 4 from J, leaving 9 bases between them. Germline V lookup: CDR1 SNHLY, CDR2 FYNNEI. The CDR3 is 13 residues long. The CDR3 DNA reads TGTGCCAGCAGTGATGGCCTGCTCTATGGCTACACCTTC. It codes for CASSDGLLYGYTF.

The V call is TRBV11-2, the J call TRBJ2-5; 9 bases agree with TRBD1. This CDR3 comprises 16 residues. The trim removed 2 bases at V and 5 bases at J, leaving 9 bases unmatched. Germline V gene data show CDR1 as SGHAT and CDR2 as FQNNGV. The CDR3: CASSLLGQGTGETQYF. CDR3 DNA: TGTGCCAGCAGCTTACTGGGACAGGGAACGGGTGAGACCCAGTACTTC.

The chain uses TRBV27 and TRBJ2-2, with a weak D call TRBD2 (5 bases). Per the germline V gene, CDR1 is MNHEY and CDR2 is SMNVEV (reference sequence). The CDR3 loop spans 15 amino acids. The V gene lost 7 bases and the J gene lost 1 base, with 13 bases spanning the gap. The DNA for the CDR3 is TGTGCCAGCACCTGGTCTAGCCTGAACACCGGGGAGCTGTTTTTT. Translation: CASTWSSLNTGELFF.

The chain joins TRBV6-5 to TRBJ1-1; no reliable D call. The CDR3 runs to 14 residues. Deletions cut 0 bases from V and 0 bases from J, with 5 bases between. Looked up from germline, CDR1 is MNHEY and CDR2 is SVGAGI. Here the CDR3 reads CASSYSKLNTEAFF. CDR3 in DNA: TGTGCCAGCAGTTACTCGAAGCTGAACACTGAAGCTTTCTTT.

The chain is built from TRBV2 and TRBJ2-7; tentative D call: TRBD1 (5 bases). The germline CDR1 and CDR2 sequences are SNHLY and FYNNEI. The V and J ends lost 7 bases and 2 bases respectively, with 9 bases between them. The CDR3 length is 12 residues. This chain's CDR3 is CASIPDTYEQYF. The CDR3 DNA reads TGTGCCAGCATCCCGGACACCTACGAGCAGTACTTC.

The chain recombines TRBV6-6 with TRBJ2-7; TRBD1 matches 10 bases. The CDR3 extends over 16 amino acids. The V and J ends lost 0 bases and 5 bases, in that order; junction bases with no gene match: 7. Looked up from germline, CDR1 is MNHNY and CDR2 is SVGAGI (reference sequence). In DNA, the CDR3 is TGTGCCAGCAGTTACTCCCTGACAGGGGGCGCGGACGAGCAGTACTTC. As protein: CASSYSLTGGADEQYF.

The chain recombines TRBV4-2 with TRBJ2-7; D is ambiguous. The germline V gene has CDR1 LGHNA and CDR2 YNFKEQ. The CDR3 sequence is 12 residues long. Trimming left V 4 bases short and J 6 bases short, with 10 bases between. Written as DNA, the CDR3 is TGTGCCAGCAGCCCTCCCTTCGGCGAGCAGTACTTC. Protein product: CASSPPFGEQYF.

The rearrangement joins TRBV9 to TRBJ2-7; D is uncertain. This CDR3 is 12 amino acids long. Germline values: CDR1 SGDLS, CDR2 YYNGEE. V was shortened by 4 bases and J by 0 bases, with 5 bases between the two germline ends. The CDR3 spells CASSPSSYEQYF. Here the CDR3 DNA reads TGTGCCAGCAGCCCGAGCTCCTACGAGCAGTACTTC.

This clone was observed a single time. The rearrangement joins TRBV27 to TRBJ2-1; D perhaps matches TRBD2 (5 bases). The CDR3 sequence is 19 residues long. CDR1 MNHEY and CDR2 SMNVEV come from the germline V gene (reference sequence). Trimming cost V 3 bases and J 0 bases, with 21 bases left between them. The CDR3 coding sequence is TGTGCCAGCAGTTTCGGTCTACTAGTTGGGTCCAGCTCCTACAATGAGCAGTTCTTC. Its translation: CASSFGLLVGSSSYNEQFF.

The chain combines TRBV5-6 with TRBJ2-7; TRBD1 is a possible D gene (5 bases). CDR1 SGHDT and CDR2 YYEEEE come from the germline V gene. V dropped 0 bases and J dropped 4 bases, with 11 bases sitting between them. The CDR3 extends over 14 amino acids. CDR3 sequence: CASSLGGIAYEQYF. CDR3 in DNA: TGTGCCAGCAGCTTGGGGGGCATCGCTTACGAGCAGTACTTC.

This chain links TRBV9 with TRBJ2-7; TRBD2 might be the D (5 bases). The CDR3 has 17 residues. V lost 4 bases, J lost 4 bases, and 24 bases lay in between. CDR1 SGDLS and CDR2 YYNGEE come from the germline V gene. CDR3 sequence: CASSSPPSGSEGYEQYF. CDR3 DNA: TGTGCCAGCAGCTCTCCACCCTCCGGATCAGAGGGTTACGAGCAGTACTTC.

The rearrangement links TRBV7-8 to TRBJ1-1; 7 positions match TRBD1. V dropped 4 bases and J dropped 0; count of bases not matched to a gene: 2. CDR1 is SGHVS, CDR2 FQNEAQ, per germline. The CDR3 length is 14 residues. This CDR3 is CASSSDRVNTEAFF. CDR3 coding DNA: TGTGCCAGCAGCTCTGACAGGGTGAACACTGAAGCTTTCTTT.

This CDR3 is CASSIGAEQYF. CDR3 DNA sequence: TGTGCCAGTAGTATAGGAGCCGAGCAGTACTTC. The rearrangement links TRBV19 to TRBJ2-7; no firm D call. The CDR3 is made up of 11 amino acids. From germline, CDR1 is LNHDA and CDR2 SQIVND (reference sequence). Trimming took 1 base from V and 6 from J, leaving 4 bases between them.

This chain joins TRBV27 and TRBJ2-1; 8 bases agree with TRBD2. The V segment lost 4 bases and the J segment 2 bases; nucleotides outside the gene matches: 7. This CDR3 has 16 amino acids. In germline, CDR1 is MNHEY, CDR2 SMNVEV (reference sequence). The CDR3 region has the DNA TGTGCCAGCAGTTCAAGGACTAGCCCTCCCTACAATGAGCAGTTCTTC. It is translated as CASSSRTSPPYNEQFF.

This clone has a single count. The V and J genes are TRBV4-3 and TRBJ1-1; the D gene is possibly TRBD1 (5 bases). The CDR3 contains 14 residues. Germline V gene data show CDR1 as LGHNA and CDR2 as YSLEER. Trimming shortened V by 2 bases and J by 1 base, and 8 bases separated the two germline ends. The CDR3 spells CASSQTGGNTEAFF. The CDR3 DNA sequence: TGCGCCAGCAGCCAAACCGGGGGGAACACTGAAGCTTTCTTT.

J is TRBJ2-2 and V is TRBV4-1, with 10 bases matching TRBD2. Trimming cost V 0 bases and J 4 bases; bases outside gene matches: 8. The CDR3 is made up of 18 amino acids. Germline V CDR1 and CDR2: MGHRA, YSYEKL. The CDR3 sequence is CASSQDVPSGGSTGELFF. The CDR3 nucleotides are TGCGCCAGCAGCCAAGATGTGCCTAGCGGGGGCAGCACCGGGGAGCTGTTTTTT.

The V gene is TRBV7-2, the J gene TRBJ2-1; TRBD2 matches at 7 bases. Germline trimming cut 5 bases from V and 10 bases from J; bases unmatched to any gene: 5. Germline CDR1 is SGHTA and CDR2 is FQGNSA. This CDR3 comprises 12 residues. The CDR3 spells CASSPGTNEQFF. In DNA, the CDR3 is TGTGCCAGCAGCCCAGGGACTAACGAGCAGTTCTTC.

This rearrangement joins TRBV7-9 to TRBJ2-2; 9 nucleotides match TRBD2. This CDR3 has 15 amino acids. Germline CDR1 SEHNR, CDR2 FQNEAQ (reference sequence). J was trimmed by 4 bases and V by 7 bases; bases with no gene match: 7. The CDR3 reads CASTGSGGFTGELFF. DNA of the CDR3: TGTGCCAGCACCGGTAGCGGGGGTTTCACCGGGGAGCTGTTTTTT.

CDR3 sequence (DNA): TGTGCCAGCAGTCTCGGGACACTGACCTACGAGCAGTACTTC. Its protein product is CASSLGTLTYEQYF. The chain is built from TRBV6-6 and TRBJ2-7; maybe TRBD1 (6 bases). CDR1 is MNHNY and CDR2 is SVGAGI in the germline V gene (reference sequence). The ends were cut back, 5 bases at V and 2 bases at J, with 13 bases in the middle. This CDR3 has 14 amino acids.

The chain employs TRBV27 and TRBJ2-5, with D uncertain. Germline CDR1 MNHEY, CDR2 SMNVEV (reference sequence). V lost 8 bases, J lost 1 base, and 8 bases lay in between. The CDR3 spans 12 residues. CDR3 bases: TGTGCCAGCGGTATCAGCCAAGAGACCCAGTACTTC. This sequence encodes CASGISQETQYF.

The chain joins TRBV25-1 to TRBJ1-2, with D tentatively TRBD1 (6 bases). Germline CDR1 is MGHDK and CDR2 is SYGVNS. The CDR3 spans 13 residues. V was clipped by 7 bases and J by 4 bases, with 13 bases between them. The CDR3: CASTKQGSYGYTF. DNA for the CDR3: TGTGCCAGCACGAAGCAGGGGTCCTATGGCTACACCTTC.

The chain carries TRBV4-3 and TRBJ1-1; no definite D call. CDR1 is LGHNA, CDR2 YSLEER, per germline. Trimming pared 1 base from V and 1 base from J, leaving 7 bases between. The CDR3 is 14 residues long. The CDR3 coding sequence is TGCGCCAGCAGCCAAGTAACCGGGAACACTGAAGCTTTCTTT. Amino acids: CASSQVTGNTEAFF.

The rearrangement joins TRBV4-1 to TRBJ1-1; 8 bases fit TRBD1. Germline trimming cut 4 bases from V and 2 bases from J; bases unmatched to any gene: 12. The CDR3 loop spans 17 amino acids. CDR1 is MGHRA, CDR2 YSYEKL, per germline. DNA for the CDR3: TGCGCCAGCAGCCCTTGGTTGCTGGGACAGGTTAACACTGAAGCTTTCTTT. Translating gives CASSPWLLGQVNTEAFF.

The chain has TRBV5-6 and TRBJ2-1; 9 bases line up with TRBD1. V was clipped by 2 bases and J by 4 bases; unmatched bases: 4. Germline V gene sequence: CDR1 SGHDT, CDR2 YYEEEE. The CDR3 is 15 residues long. The CDR3 loop is CASSFTGGSYNEQFF. The DNA for the CDR3 is TGTGCCAGCAGCTTTACAGGGGGCTCGTACAATGAGCAGTTCTTC. Variable domain in full (rest from reference TRBV5-6 and TRBJ2-1): DAGVTQSPTHLIKTRGQQVTLRCSPKSGHDTVSWYQQALGQGPQFIFQYYEEEERQRGNFPDRFSGHQFPNYSSELNVNALLLGDSALYLCASSFTGGSYNEQFFGPGTRLTVL.

The rearrangement joins TRBV6-6 to TRBJ2-5; D may be TRBD1 (6 bases). V gave up 5 bases and J gave up 4 bases, with 11 bases separating them. CDR3 length equals 13 residues. Germline CDR1 reads MNHNY; CDR2 reads SVGAGI (reference sequence). The CDR3 DNA follows: TGTGCCAGCAGTCTTCCAGGGGCAGAGACCCAGTACTTC. Its protein product is CASSLPGAETQYF.

This clone was counted once. The chain combines TRBV13 with TRBJ2-1, with 7 bases aligning to TRBD1. CDR1 is PRHDT, CDR2 FYEKMQ, per germline (reference sequence). This CDR3 contains 15 residues. Losses at the gene ends were 8 bases for V and 8 bases for J; bases not matched to a gene: 15. As DNA, the CDR3 is TGTGCCAGCGGTGGACGGGACAGTGTCCTCGATGAGCAGTTCTTC. This translates into CASGGRDSVLDEQFF.

The chain links TRBV9 to TRBJ1-2, with TRBD1 matching over 7 bases. Germline CDR1 SGDLS, CDR2 YYNGEE. This CDR3 has 12 amino acids. The V segment lost 3 bases and the J segment 10 bases; nucleotides outside the gene matches: 6. As DNA, the CDR3 is TGTGCCAGCAGCGGGGACAGCTTCGACTACACCTTC. It translates to CASSGDSFDYTF.

V is TRBV5-1 and J is TRBJ2-5; D may be TRBD2 (6 bases). This CDR3 region has 13 residues. V was pared by 4 bases and J by 4 bases, with 11 bases between. Per the germline V gene, CDR1 is SGHRS and CDR2 is YFSETQ. Here the CDR3 reads CASSRDWGETQYF. CDR3 bases: TGCGCCAGCAGCCGGGACTGGGGAGAGACCCAGTACTTC.

The chain couples TRBV4-3 to TRBJ1-5, with a possible D match to TRBD1 (6 bases). Germline V lookup: CDR1 LGHNA, CDR2 YSLEER. This CDR3 is built from 16 residues. Trimming cost V 0 bases and J 3 bases, with 12 bases left between them. The CDR3 region has the DNA TGCGCCAGCAGCCAAGAGGAAGACAGGTCCAATCAGCCCCAGCATTTT. Protein product: CASSQEEDRSNQPQHF.